This T cell receptor beta chain was retrieved from a study of metastatic and nonmetastatic thyroid tumors. About the study: Across peripheral blood and tumor or nodule tissue samples taken from malignant and benign thyroid patients, the repertoires were compared with one another. Study-level points and caveats: Across blood and tumor, TCR beta diversity in malignant thyroid tumors was reportedly significantly higher than in benign nodules.

This CDR3 has 17 residues. CDR1 SGHTA and CDR2 FQGNSA come from the germline V gene. The V and J ends lost 2 bases and 1 base respectively, with 17 bases between them. No patient received treatment before thyroid surgery. Under the authors' procedure: What underpinned the distant-metastasis classifier for papillary thyroid cancer was the set of CDR3 differences across clinicopathological groups. From the PCR reads, TCRdb re-called clones with MiXCR. These V and J calls rely on TCRdb rather than the paper's analysis. This sample carries tens of thousands of clones, 10% to 15% of them seen once, and the ten largest clones take 4.9%. This clone was observed many times. The antigen is unknown.

The rearrangement joins TRBV7-2 to TRBJ1-1, with TRBD1 as a possible D gene (6 bases). This TCR was sampled from a female donor with papillary thyroid cancer or a benign thyroid nodule (not recorded which). Some clones in this sample may be carry-over from other donors' samples. Sequences were obtained from blood. In DNA, the CDR3 is TGTGCCAGCAGCTTACCTTCTTTTGGACAGTCGAACACTGAAGCTTTCTTT. Translation gives CASSLPSFGQSNTEAFF.